Listed below are T cell receptor beta chains from one sample, sequenced in a study of CD8+CD57+ T cells in acquired aplastic anemia. One entry per CDR3 protein, called by TCRdb with MiXCR from the reads. The sample comprises some 200,000 distinct CDR3 sequences, approximately 60% of which are singletons, and around 28% rests with the top ten. Source material: sorted CD4+, CD8+, or CD8+CD57+ T cells (not recorded which) from PBMCs. These receptors were taken from a human donor in good health. CDR3s include the opening cysteine and the closing phenylalanine or tryptophan. Each record gives: V gene, D gene, clone size, J gene, CDR3 DNA, CDR3 protein. A D gene is named only where the DNA matches it firmly. Clone size is given for some rows only: seen once, a few or many times, or a class if the clone is expanded.

>TRBV19|NA|many|TRBJ2-7
TGTGCCAGTAGATTGACAGTTACGTCCTACGAGCAGTACTTC
CASRLTVTSYEQYF
>TRBV20-1|NA|many|TRBJ2-7
TGCAGTGCTAGAGATAGGCGTCGCTCCTACGAGCAGTACTTC
CSARDRRRSYEQYF
>TRBV20-1|NA|many|TRBJ2-7
TGCAGTGCTAGTGAGTTCTCCTTCGGATACGAGCAGTACTTC
CSASEFSFGYEQYF
>TRBV7-9|NA|NA|TRBJ2-7
TGTGCCAGCAGCCCTCCCGGACGCTTATACGAGCAGTACTTC
CASSPPGRLYEQYF
>TRBV4-1|TRBD1|many|TRBJ2-1
TGCGCCAGCAGCCAAGACGGACAGGGCCTCGAGCAGTTCTTC
CASSQDGQGLEQFF
>TRBV29-1|TRBD2|many|TRBJ2-3
TGCAGCGTTGAAGGAAGGGTACTAGCGGGGGGGGGGGCAGATACGCAGTATTTT
CSVEGRVLAGGGADTQYF
>TRBV30|TRBD1|few|TRBJ2-1
TGTGCCTGGGATCCACAGGGGGGTTTTATAGGGCAGTTCTTC
CAWDPQGGFIGQFF
>TRBV7-3|NA|NA|TRBJ2-7
TGTGCCAGCAGCTCAAAAAACAGGGAATGGTACGAGCAGTACTTC
CASSSKNREWYEQYF
>TRBV9|NA|many|TRBJ2-2
TGTGCCAGCAGCGTATGGGACATTGTCACCGGGGAGCTGTTTTTT
CASSVWDIVTGELFF
>TRBV29-1|TRBD1|NA|TRBJ2-1
TGCAGCGGCCCCCCAGCAGGGGGTGGTGATGAGCAGTTCTTC
CSGPPAGGGDEQFF
>TRBV14|NA|NA|TRBJ1-1
TGTGCCAGCAGCCAAGTACAGGTGATGGCTGAAGCTTTCTTT
CASSQVQVMAEAFF
>TRBV9|TRBD2|NA|TRBJ2-7
TGTGCCAGCAGCCCGACTAGCTGG
CASSPTSW
>TRBV6-1|NA|NA|TRBJ1-1
TGTGCCAGCAGTTACTGGCGGTTAGCTGAAGCTTTCTTT
CASSYWRLAEAFF
>TRBV20-1|NA|many|TRBJ2-5
TGCAGTGCTCGTGCCGGGAGTAAGGGAGAGACCCAGTACTTC
CSARAGSKGETQYF
>TRBV9|NA|NA|TRBJ1-6
TGTGCCAGCAGCGTAGGGACGTGGAATTCAACCCTCCACTTT
CASSVGTWNSTLHF
>TRBV12-3/TRBV12-4|NA|many|TRBJ1-6
TGTGCCAGCACTCAAGAGAGGGGGTCCTATAATTCACCCCTCCACTTT
CASTQERGSYNSPLHF